The clone carrying this T cell receptor beta chain turned up a few times. As yet, its antigen is unknown. The data were obtained in a study of cytomegalovirus exposure and HLA in healthy donors. Study-wide results and caveats: There were over 150 TCR beta chains listed as cytomegalovirus-associated.

Germline trimming cut 7 bases from V and 3 bases from J; bases unmatched to any gene: 11. CDR3 length: 15 residues. The V gene's germline CDR1 is GTSNPN and CDR2 SVGIG (reference sequence). Data came from immunoSEQ multiplex PCR; TCRdb stores just in-frame clones and leaves some out. The data show about 180,000 clones, 85% seen once. This receptor was obtained from a man younger than 35 in good health and CMV-seropositive. Input material: PBMCs. The chain is built from TRBV30 and TRBJ2-3, with 9 bases lining up with TRBD2. This CDR3 reads CAFLIAGEGTDTQYF. The CDR3 DNA reads as TGTGCCTTCCTCATAGCGGGAGAGGGGACAGATACGCAGTATTTT.